The 30 T cell receptor beta chains in this list originate from one sample, sequenced in a study of cytomegalovirus exposure and HLA in healthy donors. PCR used 60 Vbeta primers and 13 Jbeta primers. Here immunoSEQ multiplex PCR was the method, and the copy in TCRdb shows in-frame clones only, minus some. The top ten hold around 0.76% of the sample, which has about 100,000 clones, around four fifths seen once. Sequencing was performed on PBMCs. These receptors were obtained from a woman aged 55-70 years in good health and CMV-seronegative.

J is TRBJ2-7 and V is TRBV5-1; 10 nucleotides line up with TRBD1. J was trimmed by 1 base and V by 4 bases; bases with no gene match: 5. This CDR3 contains 15 residues. In germline, CDR1 is SGHRS, CDR2 YFSETQ. The CDR3 coding sequence is TGCGCCAGCAGCGAACCGGGACAGGGGTCCTACGAGCAGTACTTC. Amino acids: CASSEPGQGSYEQYF.

The rearrangement uses TRBV28 and TRBJ1-5; D is possibly TRBD1 (6 bases). The V gene lost 6 bases and the J gene lost 0 bases, with 12 bases spanning the gap. From germline, CDR1 is MDHEN and CDR2 SYDVKM. The CDR3 extends over 15 amino acids. The CDR3 sequence: CASSIHRDSNQPQHF. The CDR3 DNA reads as TGTGCCAGCAGCATTCACAGGGATAGCAATCAGCCCCAGCATTTT.

The J gene is TRBJ2-4, the V gene TRBV5-6, with 9 positions matching TRBD1. Germline assignment: CDR1 SGHDT and CDR2 YYEEEE. CDR3 length: 13 residues. J was trimmed by 6 bases and V by 4 bases; bases with no gene match: 2. The CDR3 DNA sequence: TGTGCCAGCAGCGGGGACAGGGCAAACATTCAGTACTTC. Its translation: CASSGDRANIQYF.

The chain combines TRBV7-2 with TRBJ2-2; D call uncertain. There are 13 residues in the CDR3. Per the germline V gene, CDR1 is SGHTA and CDR2 is FQGNSA. V lost 1 base to trimming and J lost 9 bases, with 9 bases between them. CDR3 amino acids: CASSLGRGRELFF. The CDR3 DNA follows: TGTGCCAGCAGCTTAGGAAGAGGCCGGGAGCTGTTTTTT. The variable domain in full, completed from reference TRBV7-2 and TRBJ2-2, reads GAGVSQSPSNKVTEKGKDVELRCDPISGHTALYWYRQSLGQGLEFLIYFQGNSAPDKSGLPSDRFSAERTGGSVSTLTIQRTQQEDSAVYLCASSLGRGRELFFGEGSRLTVL.

The CDR3 here is CASSYTGVEYGYTF. DNA for the CDR3: TGCGCCAGCAGTTATACAGGGGTCGAGTATGGCTACACCTTC. This sequence joins TRBV5-1 and TRBJ1-2, with 7 bases fitting TRBD1. The length of the CDR3 is 14 residues. CDR1 and CDR2 (germline): SGHRS, YFSETQ. V lost 5 bases to trimming and J lost 5 bases; unmatched junction nucleotides: 9.

The chain joins TRBV6-5 to TRBJ2-7; D is perhaps TRBD1 (5 bases). V was cut by 0 bases and J by 5 bases, with 11 bases left in between. This CDR3 contains 14 residues. The germline gives CDR1 MNHEY, CDR2 SVGAGI. CDR3: CASSYSSRVDEQYF. The DNA for the CDR3 is TGTGCCAGCAGTTACTCGAGCAGGGTCGACGAGCAGTACTTC.

The genes are TRBV7-9 and TRBJ1-2; maybe TRBD1 (5 bases). V gave up 4 bases and J gave up 5 bases, with 11 bases separating them. Germline values: CDR1 SEHNR, CDR2 FQNEAQ (reference sequence). The CDR3 extends over 13 amino acids. The CDR3 DNA reads TGTGCCAGCAGCTGGGGCAGCGAGTATGGCTACACCTTC. It translates to CASSWGSEYGYTF.

This clone was seen once. V is TRBV4-3 and J is TRBJ2-7, with D perhaps TRBD2 (6 bases). The ends were cut back, 1 base at V and 2 bases at J, with 6 bases in the middle. Germline CDR1 reads LGHNA; CDR2 reads YSLEER. The CDR3 is made up of 13 amino acids. The DNA of the CDR3 is TGCGCCAGCAGCCAAGGACTAGCCTACGAGCAGTACTTC. Protein sequence: CASSQGLAYEQYF.

The chain has TRBV7-2 and TRBJ2-7; no clear D. V lost 1 base and J 1 base, leaving 14 bases between the germline ends. The CDR3 has 16 amino acids. Germline CDR1 and CDR2: SGHTA and FQGNSA. The CDR3 sequence is CASSLVGLIPSYEQYF. The CDR3 region has the DNA TGTGCCAGCAGCTTAGTTGGGCTGATACCTTCCTACGAGCAGTACTTC.

The chain links TRBV29-1 to TRBJ1-1; 8 nucleotides align to TRBD1. CDR3 length equals 13 residues. Germline CDR1 and CDR2: SQVTM and ANQGSEA. CDR3 coding DNA: TGCAGAGGAGGACAGGGTCCGTGGACTGAAGCTTTCTTT. As protein: CRGGQGPWTEAFF.

V and J are TRBV7-9 and TRBJ2-1, with 9 bases that match TRBD2. V was clipped by 11 bases and J by 5 bases; unmatched bases: 19. CDR3 size: 17 residues. CDR1 is SEHNR, CDR2 FQNEAQ, per germline (reference sequence). CDR3 nucleotides: TGTGCCTTGGATGGATGGATTAGCGGGAGAAGAGACAATGAGCAGTTCTTC. This translates into CALDGWISGRRDNEQFF.

The rearrangement uses TRBV6-5 and TRBJ1-2; possibly TRBD1 for D (6 bases). The CDR3 length is 13 residues. Germline CDR1 MNHEY, CDR2 SVGAGI. The ends were cut back, 5 bases at V and 4 bases at J, with 11 bases in the middle. The CDR3 protein is CASSVGGPYGYTF. The CDR3 DNA reads as TGTGCCAGCAGTGTTGGGGGCCCCTATGGCTACACCTTC.

The chain recombines TRBV27 with TRBJ2-7; tentatively, D is TRBD1 (6 bases). Per germline, CDR1 MNHEY and CDR2 SMNVEV (reference sequence). The CDR3 runs to 12 residues. V dropped 6 bases and J dropped 7 bases, with 13 bases sitting between them. CDR3 nucleotide sequence: TGTGCCAGCAGCCAGGGGTTTAAGGAGCAGTACTTC. As protein: CASSQGFKEQYF.

The rearrangement joins TRBV5-1 to TRBJ2-5; maybe TRBD2 (7 bases). V gave up 2 bases and J gave up 5 bases, with 16 bases separating them. CDR3 length: 15 amino acids. Germline V gene data show CDR1 as SGHRS and CDR2 as YFSETQ. CDR3 nucleotide sequence: TGCGCCAGCAGCTTCGGGGGGCGCTTGCGGGAGACCCAGTACTTC. This translates into CASSFGGRLRETQYF.

The CDR3 DNA is TGTGCCAGCAGCAAACAGGGGAACACTGAAGCTTTCTTT. This sequence encodes CASSKQGNTEAFF. The genes are TRBV7-9 and TRBJ1-1; possible D gene TRBD1, 6 bases. With 5 bases removed from V and 1 base from J, the gap between germline ends came to 8 bases. The CDR3 is 13 amino acids. The germline gives CDR1 SEHNR, CDR2 FQNEAQ (reference sequence).

The chain carries TRBV28 and TRBJ2-7; TRBD2 aligns across 14 bases. Germline CDR1 MDHEN, CDR2 SYDVKM. CDR3 length: 18 amino acids. Germline trimming cut 2 bases from V and 4 bases from J; bases unmatched to any gene: 10. The CDR3 bases are TGTGCCAGCAGTTTAATTTTCGGGACTAGCGGGAGTAGTTACGAGCAGTACTTC. It is translated as CASSLIFGTSGSSYEQYF.

The V call is TRBV6-1, the J call TRBJ1-2; D is unresolved. The CDR3 extends over 11 amino acids. The V and J ends lost 4 bases and 8 bases respectively, with 8 bases between them. Germline V gene data show CDR1 as MNHNS and CDR2 as SASEGT. The CDR3 region has the DNA TGTGCCAGCAGTGGCCCGGAGGGCTACACCTTC. Its protein product is CASSGPEGYTF.

This chain links TRBV2 with TRBJ2-3; 13 bases fit TRBD2. The trim removed 4 bases at V and 6 bases at J, leaving 16 bases unmatched. Germline CDR1 SNHLY, CDR2 FYNNEI. This CDR3 is built from 19 residues. CDR3 bases: TGTGCCAGCAGTGCAGGACTAGCGGGGGCGCCAGGAGCCACCGATACGCAGTATTTT. Protein sequence: CASSAGLAGAPGATDTQYF. The whole variable domain, remainder taken from reference TRBV2 and TRBJ2-3, is EPEVTQTPSHQVTQMGQEVILRCVPISNHLYFYWYRQILGQKVEFLVSFYNNEISEKSEIFDDQFSVERPDGSNFTLKIRSTKLEDSAMYFCASSAGLAGAPGATDTQYFGPGTRLTVL.

Note on this clone: The sample carries other DNA sequences with the same CDR3. CDR3 loop: CASSVDISYEQYF. CDR3 bases: TGTGCCAGCAGCGTAGACATCTCCTACGAGCAGTACTTC. The chain is built from TRBV9 and TRBJ2-7; no clear D. Trimming took 0 bases from V and 0 from J, leaving 4 bases between them. The CDR3 has 13 residues. Germline CDR1 SGDLS, CDR2 YYNGEE.

The chain uses TRBV6-6 and TRBJ2-2; 11 nucleotides agree with TRBD2. The V segment lost 5 bases and the J segment 4 bases; nucleotides outside the gene matches: 3. The CDR3 has 15 residues. The germline V gene encodes CDR1 MNHNY and CDR2 SVGAGI (reference sequence). CDR3 nucleotides: TGTGCCAGCAGTAAACTAGCGGGAGTCACCGGGGAGCTGTTTTTT. It specifies CASSKLAGVTGELFF.

V is TRBV4-3 and J is TRBJ1-4, with 7 bases matching TRBD1. This CDR3 contains 14 residues. V shed 1 base, J shed 5 bases, and the junction held 1 base outside the gene matches. The V gene's germline CDR1 is LGHNA and CDR2 YSLEER. CDR3 sequence reads: CASSQGQGNEKLFF. CDR3 sequence (DNA): TGCGCCAGCAGCCAAGGACAGGGAAATGAAAAACTGTTTTTT.

The chain's CDR3 is CASSDDRDRVGQPQHF. As DNA, the CDR3 is TGTGCCAGCAGCGACGACCGGGACAGGGTGGGACAGCCCCAGCATTTT. The J gene is TRBJ1-5, the V gene TRBV7-2, with TRBD1 identical over 9 bases. The CDR3 runs 16 residues. The germline V gene has CDR1 SGHTA and CDR2 FQGNSA. Trimming cost V 5 bases and J 7 bases; bases outside gene matches: 12.

Here the CDR3 DNA reads TGTGCCAGCAGTTTAGCAGTTCTTAACACTGAAGCTTTCTTT. As protein: CASSLAVLNTEAFF. The chain couples TRBV28 to TRBJ1-1; D is unclear. The V gene lost 2 bases and the J gene lost 2 bases, with 9 bases spanning the gap. The germline V gene has CDR1 MDHEN and CDR2 SYDVKM. This CDR3 has 14 amino acids.

This clone was counted between two and nine times. The gene calls are TRBV28 and TRBJ2-1, with D possibly TRBD1 on 5 matching bases. Germline V gene lookup returns CDR1 MDHEN and CDR2 SYDVKM. This CDR3 has 13 amino acids. The CDR3 DNA reads TGTGCGCTAAAGGGGCAGGGCTACAATGAGCAGTTCTTC. Protein sequence: CALKGQGYNEQFF.

This chain connects TRBV19 to TRBJ1-5, with a possible D match to TRBD1 (6 bases). CDR3 size: 15 residues. The ends were cut back, 3 bases at V and 3 bases at J, with 12 bases in the middle. In germline, CDR1 is LNHDA, CDR2 SQIVND (reference sequence). The CDR3 here is CASSINRVYNQPQHF. Written as DNA, the CDR3 is TGTGCCAGTAGTATTAACAGGGTGTACAATCAGCCCCAGCATTTT.

The V call is TRBV19, the J call TRBJ1-2; D is possibly TRBD1 (6 bases). Germline V lookup: CDR1 LNHDA, CDR2 SQIVND (reference sequence). The CDR3 is made up of 13 amino acids. Trimming removed 5 bases at V and 7 bases at J, with 14 bases between. DNA for the CDR3: TGTGCCAGTAGTTTCGGACTGGGGGCTGGCTACACCTTC. Translating it yields CASSFGLGAGYTF.

The J gene is TRBJ2-7, the V gene TRBV28, with unresolved D. V was pared by 6 bases and J by 0 bases, with 12 bases between. Germline V lookup: CDR1 MDHEN, CDR2 SYDVKM. The CDR3 has 14 residues. The CDR3 coding sequence is TGTGCCAGCAGGAGACACCAGAGCTCCTACGAGCAGTACTTC. Translation gives CASRRHQSSYEQYF.

This rearrangement joins TRBV6-5 to TRBJ1-6, with a tentative D call TRBD1 (6 bases). The CDR3 consists of 15 residues. V shed 2 bases and J shed 6 bases, with 11 bases lying between them. Germline V gives CDR1 MNHEY, CDR2 SVGAGI. The CDR3 region is CASSYEGTLNSPLHF. CDR3 nucleotides: TGTGCCAGCAGTTACGAGGGGACACTTAATTCACCCCTCCACTTT.

This clone has a handful of counts. The rearrangement joins TRBV29-1 to TRBJ2-1; 13 nucleotides line up with TRBD2. The ends lost 4 bases at V and 4 bases at J; junction bases unmatched: 4. Germline V gene sequence: CDR1 SQVTM, CDR2 ANQGSEA. The CDR3 is 15 residues long. This CDR3 reads CSVVGLAGDYNEQFF. CDR3 bases: TGCAGCGTTGTCGGACTAGCGGGGGATTACAATGAGCAGTTCTTC.

V and J are TRBV4-3 and TRBJ1-1, with D maybe TRBD1 (6 bases). Germline CDR1 reads LGHNA; CDR2 reads YSLEER. Trimming left V 1 base short and J 0 bases short, with 15 bases between. The CDR3 covers 17 residues. CDR3 protein: CASSQGTALGVNTEAFF. The CDR3 bases are TGCGCCAGCAGCCAAGGGACAGCCTTAGGTGTGAACACTGAAGCTTTCTTT.